This T cell receptor beta chain is drawn from a study of tumor-infiltrating lymphocytes in oesophageal squamous cell carcinoma. This clonotype was found a few times. Being one base from a much bigger clone, this may be a read error. CDR3 length: 13 amino acids. Per germline, CDR1 LNHDA and CDR2 SQIVND (reference sequence). One entry per CDR3 protein results from TCRdb running MiXCR on the PCR reads. The profile shows 13,000 or so distinct CDR3 sequences, roughly 54% of them singletons. This sequence was found in a female donor with esophageal squamous cell carcinoma. V and J are TRBV19 and TRBJ2-1; D tentatively reads TRBD1 or TRBD2 (6 bases each). The DNA end favors TRBJ2-7, so the J call may be wrong. Sequenced material: esophageal tumor tissue. CDR3 coding DNA: TGTGCCAGTTCGCGGGGCCAGGGGAATGAGCAGTACTTC. Translation: CASSRGQGNEQYF.